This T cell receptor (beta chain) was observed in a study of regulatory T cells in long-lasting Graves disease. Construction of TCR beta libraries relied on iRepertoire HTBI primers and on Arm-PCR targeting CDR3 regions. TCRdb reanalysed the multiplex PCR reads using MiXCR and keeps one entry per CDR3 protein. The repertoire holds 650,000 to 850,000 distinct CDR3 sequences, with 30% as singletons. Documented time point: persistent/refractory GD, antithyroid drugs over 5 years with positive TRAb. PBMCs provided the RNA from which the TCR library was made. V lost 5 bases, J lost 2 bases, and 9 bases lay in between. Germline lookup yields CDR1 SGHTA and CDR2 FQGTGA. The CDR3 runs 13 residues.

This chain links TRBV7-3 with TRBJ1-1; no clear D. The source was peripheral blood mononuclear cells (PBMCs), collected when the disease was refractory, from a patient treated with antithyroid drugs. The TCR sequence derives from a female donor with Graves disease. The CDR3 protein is CASSHGHNTEAFF. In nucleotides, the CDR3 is TGTGCCAGCAGCCATGGGCATAACACTGAAGCTTTCTTT.